This TCR beta chain was identified during a study of response to subunit inactivated influenza vaccine. At least ten counts were recorded for this clonotype. As yet, its antigen is unknown. The germline V gene has CDR1 SGHTA and CDR2 FQGNSA. V shed 1 base and J shed 7 bases, with 8 bases lying between them. This CDR3 has 13 amino acids. TCRdb used MiXCR to reprocess the RT-PCR reads, holding one entry per CDR3 protein. Of around 480,000 distinct CDR3 sequences listed, around 9.9% are singletons. General study results and limits: Only a handful of new T cells, the authors suggested, are recruited with each seasonal influenza vaccination.

The chain joins TRBV7-2 to TRBJ1-5; tentatively, D is TRBD1 (5 bases). The sequences come from PBMCs from blood, collected 45 days after vaccination. The TCR originated in a man over 45 who received an inactivated influenza vaccine. As DNA, the CDR3 is TGTGCCAGCAGCTTAGGAGGGGCGCAGCCCCAGCATTTT. This codes for CASSLGGAQPQHF.